A single sample is the source of the 31 T cell receptor beta chains below, sequenced in a study of blood T cell repertoires in COVID-19. Using immunoSEQ multiplex PCR, the repertoire was profiled, and TCRdb retains in-frame clones only, with some absent. The profile shows fewer than 300,000 clones, 85% to 90% of them singletons. Sequencing used peripheral blood. These receptors were collected from a human donor in a cohort sampled during active COVID-19.

The chain joins TRBV28 to TRBJ1-2, with 9 bases fitting TRBD1. V lost 5 bases and J lost 7; bases outside the gene matches: 8. Germline V lookup: CDR1 MDHEN, CDR2 SYDVKM. The CDR3 consists of 14 residues. For the CDR3, the DNA is TGTGCCAGCAGTCCAGGGACAGGGCCAAGTGGCTACACCTTC. Amino acids: CASSPGTGPSGYTF.

This chain links TRBV5-1 with TRBJ1-4, with TRBD1 matching over 9 bases. CDR3 length equals 15 residues. Per the germline V gene, CDR1 is SGHRS and CDR2 is YFSETQ. V shed 3 bases, J shed 7 bases, and the junction held 7 bases outside the gene matches. The CDR3 DNA sequence: TGCGCCAGCAGCTCACCGGGACAGGGCTCTGAAAAACTGTTTTTT. Protein product: CASSSPGQGSEKLFF.

The gene calls are TRBV28 and TRBJ2-6, with 9 bases lining up with TRBD1. V lost 6 bases to trimming and J lost 0 bases; unmatched junction nucleotides: 6. The CDR3 extends over 17 amino acids. The germline V gene encodes CDR1 MDHEN and CDR2 SYDVKM. The DNA of the CDR3 is TGTGCCAGCAGGGCCGGGACAGGGTACTCTGGGGCCAACGTCCTGACTTTC. It specifies CASRAGTGYSGANVLTF.

The chain employs TRBV12-3 or TRBV12-4 and TRBJ2-7, with 11 bases identical to TRBD2. The CDR3 loop spans 12 amino acids. Losses at the gene ends were 4 bases for V and 9 bases for J; bases not matched to a gene: 2. CDR3 loop: CASSYSGRGQYF. The CDR3 nucleotides are TGTGCCAGCAGTTATAGCGGGAGGGGGCAGTACTTC.

Here the CDR3 reads CASSEAYGGVEPQHF. In nucleotides, the CDR3 is TGTGCCAGCAGTGAAGCTTATGGGGGCGTAGAGCCCCAGCATTTT. The chain has TRBV2 and TRBJ1-5, with D perhaps TRBD1 (6 bases). Germline V CDR1 and CDR2: SNHLY, FYNNEI. The CDR3 runs 15 residues. V was shortened by 0 bases and J by 8 bases, with 14 bases between the two germline ends.

The chain has TRBV19 and TRBJ2-3, with D possibly TRBD2 on 5 matching bases. This CDR3 spans 14 amino acids. Trimming shortened V by 9 bases and J by 4 bases, and 17 bases separated the two germline ends. Germline-derived CDR1 and CDR2 are LNHDA and SQIVND (reference sequence). As DNA, the CDR3 is TGTGCCAGCCTCTCCTGGGAGACACCAGATACGCAGTATTTT. Translation: CASLSWETPDTQYF.

The J gene is TRBJ2-7, the V gene TRBV4-3; 10 bases are a match to TRBD2. CDR1 LGHNA and CDR2 YSLEER come from the germline V gene. This CDR3 is built from 16 residues. Trimming cost V 4 bases and J 1 base; bases outside gene matches: 7. DNA for the CDR3: TGCGCCAGCAGCCCAACCCTAGCGGGAGCATCCTACGAGCAGTACTTC. This translates into CASSPTLAGASYEQYF.

This clone was detected only a few times. V usage is TRBV24-1 and J usage is TRBJ2-2; D possibly corresponds to TRBD2 (5 bases). The V gene lost 0 bases and the J gene lost 2 bases, with 9 bases spanning the gap. Germline V gene data show CDR1 as KGHDR and CDR2 as SFDVKD. This CDR3 has 16 residues. This chain's CDR3 is CATSDLGSPNTGELFF. The DNA for the CDR3 is TGTGCCACCAGTGATTTGGGGAGCCCTAACACCGGGGAGCTGTTTTTT.

The chain carries TRBV7-2 and TRBJ2-7; TRBD1 agrees at 8 bases. Germline V lookup: CDR1 SGHTA, CDR2 FQGNSA. The CDR3 spans 14 residues. J lost 0 bases, V lost 5 bases, and 3 bases had no gene match. In nucleotides, the CDR3 is TGTGCCAGCAGCAAGGGGACAGGCTCCTACGAGCAGTACTTC. Translation gives CASSKGTGSYEQYF. Looking up the rest from reference TRBV7-2 and TRBJ2-7 gives the full variable domain: GAGVSQSPSNKVTEKGKDVELRCDPISGHTALYWYRQSLGQGLEFLIYFQGNSAPDKSGLPSDRFSAERTGGSVSTLTIQRTQQEDSAVYLCASSKGTGSYEQYFGPGTRLTVT.

The rearrangement links TRBV28 to TRBJ1-1; 7 bases fit TRBD1. Germline CDR1 and CDR2: MDHEN and SYDVKM. There are 16 residues in the CDR3. V shed 2 bases, J shed 4 bases, and the junction held 10 bases outside the gene matches. CDR3 region: CASSLRGRRRGTEAFF. The CDR3 nucleotides are TGTGCCAGCAGTTTAAGGGGGCGCCGGCGGGGCACTGAAGCTTTCTTT.

This chain uses TRBV18 with TRBJ1-2; D gene uncertain. Germline CDR1 is KGHSH and CDR2 is LQKENI. This CDR3 region has 15 residues. V lost 1 base, J lost 8 bases, and 17 bases lay in between. CDR3 sequence: CASSPRAEGGAGYTF. In DNA form, the CDR3 reads TGTGCCAGCTCACCACGTGCGGAAGGAGGAGCAGGCTACACCTTC.

J is TRBJ2-3 and V is TRBV9; 10 positions agree with TRBD2. V dropped 0 bases and J dropped 0; count of bases not matched to a gene: 4. CDR1 and CDR2 from the germline V gene are SGDLS and YYNGEE. The CDR3 runs 17 residues. CDR3 in DNA: TGTGCCAGCAGCGTAGAGAGCGGGAGGGGGAGCACAGATACGCAGTATTTT. Its protein product is CASSVESGRGSTDTQYF.

V and J are TRBV3-1 (or the pseudogene TRBV3-2) and TRBJ1-6, with no clear D. The CDR3 extends over 13 amino acids. With 4 bases removed from V and 9 bases from J, the gap between germline ends came to 10 bases. Germline V gene sequence: CDR1 LGHDT, CDR2 YNNKEL (reference sequence). The CDR3 DNA reads TGTGCCAGCAGCCCCGGAGCCGGTTCACCCCTCCACTTT. It is translated as CASSPGAGSPLHF.

The rearrangement uses TRBV20-1 and TRBJ1-1, with a tentative D call TRBD1 (6 bases). CDR3 size: 13 residues. The V end lost 3 bases, the J end lost 2 bases, and 10 bases lay between the germline ends. CDR1 and CDR2 (germline): DFQATT, SNEGSKA (reference sequence). The CDR3 bases are TGCAGTGCTAGTAAACAGGGCAACACTGAAGCTTTCTTT. Protein sequence: CSASKQGNTEAFF.

The rearrangement joins TRBV5-1 to TRBJ2-5; TRBD2 aligns across 13 bases. V dropped 4 bases and J dropped 1; count of bases not matched to a gene: 13. This CDR3 spans 19 amino acids. The germline V gene encodes CDR1 SGHRS and CDR2 YFSETQ. CDR3: CASSPGLAGRRRAQETQYF. The CDR3 coding sequence is TGCGCCAGCAGCCCGGGACTAGCGGGGAGACGACGGGCCCAAGAGACCCAGTACTTC.

V usage is TRBV5-1 and J usage is TRBJ1-1; D unclear. The V gene lost 4 bases and the J gene lost 2 bases, with 12 bases spanning the gap. The V gene's germline CDR1 is SGHRS and CDR2 YFSETQ. The CDR3 loop spans 14 amino acids. Here the CDR3 reads CASSLAFRNTEAFF. The CDR3 DNA is TGCGCCAGCAGCCTAGCCTTCAGAAACACTGAAGCTTTCTTT.

This clone was seen a handful of times. The chain has TRBV7-6 and TRBJ2-2; possibly TRBD2 for D (6 bases). Trimming removed 5 bases at V and 1 base at J, with 11 bases between. This CDR3 is built from 15 residues. Germline V lookup: CDR1 SGHVS, CDR2 FNYEAQ. CDR3 in amino acids: CASSPGTLNTGELFF. The CDR3 DNA sequence: TGTGCCAGCAGCCCCGGGACTTTGAACACCGGGGAGCTGTTTTTT.

The chain recombines TRBV30 with TRBJ2-7; the match to TRBD2 covers 10 bases. CDR3 size: 12 residues. The germline CDR1 and CDR2 sequences are GTSNPN and SVGIG (reference sequence). The V gene end was trimmed by 4 bases and the J gene end by 7 bases; junction bases not matched to a gene: 4. CDR3 nucleotide sequence: TGTGCCTGGACTAGCGGGAGTGCGGAGCAGTACTTC. Residues: CAWTSGSAEQYF.

The V and J genes are TRBV3-1 (or the pseudogene TRBV3-2) and TRBJ1-1; D might be TRBD1 (5 bases). Germline V gene lookup returns CDR1 LGHDT and CDR2 YNNKEL (reference sequence). V dropped 3 bases and J dropped 6 bases, with 11 bases sitting between them. This CDR3 region has 13 residues. The CDR3 DNA is TGTGCCAGCAGCCACAGGGTTGCGGCTGAAGCTTTCTTT. Encoded protein: CASSHRVAAEAFF.

The chain carries TRBV28 and TRBJ2-5, with D maybe TRBD1 (6 bases). CDR1 MDHEN and CDR2 SYDVKM come from the germline V gene. Trimming pared 5 bases from V and 5 bases from J, leaving 18 bases between. The CDR3 totals 15 residues. Written as DNA, the CDR3 is TGTGCCAGCAGTACTCTCAGGGGAGTCGCGGAGACCCAGTACTTC. This gives the protein CASSTLRGVAETQYF.

With regard to this clone: Other DNA sequences within the sample encode an identical CDR3. This chain joins TRBV29-1 and TRBJ1-1; possibly TRBD1 for D (6 bases). The V end lost 5 bases, the J end lost 1 base, and 8 bases lay between the germline ends. The length of the CDR3 is 12 residues. Germline V lookup: CDR1 SQVTM, CDR2 ANQGSEA. CDR3 loop: CSVRRGNTEAFF. In DNA form, the CDR3 reads TGCAGCGTTCGCAGGGGGAACACTGAAGCTTTCTTT.

The chain has TRBV5-6 and TRBJ2-5; D is possibly TRBD2 (6 bases). Germline CDR1 reads SGHDT; CDR2 reads YYEEEE. The CDR3 sequence is 16 residues long. The V gene lost 3 bases and the J gene lost 2 bases, with 17 bases spanning the gap. The DNA for the CDR3 is TGTGCCAGCAGCTCGACCCTCCGGGACTTTCAAGAGACCCAGTACTTC. It encodes CASSSTLRDFQETQYF.

This clone occurred once. The V gene is TRBV6-5, the J gene TRBJ2-1; 11 bases are shared with TRBD2. The V segment lost 8 bases and the J segment 7 bases; nucleotides outside the gene matches: 10. The V gene's germline CDR1 is MNHEY and CDR2 SVGAGI. This CDR3 comprises 15 residues. CDR3 sequence reads: CASSPGSGRANEQFF. CDR3 nucleotides: TGTGCCAGCTCCCCGGGTAGCGGGAGGGCAAATGAGCAGTTCTTC.

This chain connects TRBV19 to TRBJ2-7, with D possibly matching TRBD1 (6 bases). From germline, CDR1 is LNHDA and CDR2 SQIVND (reference sequence). The CDR3 consists of 14 residues. V gave up 3 bases and J gave up 2 bases, with 11 bases separating them. This CDR3 is CASSITGTTYEQYF. CDR3 in DNA: TGTGCCAGTAGTATTACCGGGACAACCTACGAGCAGTACTTC.

The chain couples TRBV28 to TRBJ1-2; 12 bases align to TRBD1. The CDR3 sequence is 15 residues long. CDR1 MDHEN and CDR2 SYDVKM come from the germline V gene. Germline trimming cut 3 bases from V and 4 bases from J; bases unmatched to any gene: 3. CDR3 region: CASSLGTGGIYGYTF. The DNA of the CDR3 is TGTGCCAGCAGTTTGGGGACAGGGGGCATCTATGGCTACACCTTC.

The chain links TRBV11-2 to TRBJ2-2; no definite D call. The V gene lost 1 base and the J gene lost 5 bases, with 11 bases spanning the gap. In germline, CDR1 is SGHAT, CDR2 FQNNGV. This CDR3 is built from 15 residues. The CDR3 here is CASSLVQPSTGELFF. The DNA of the CDR3 is TGTGCCAGCAGCTTAGTACAGCCTTCTACCGGGGAGCTGTTTTTT. Looking up the rest from reference TRBV11-2 and TRBJ2-2 gives the full variable domain: EAGVAQSPRYKIIEKRQSVAFWCNPISGHATLYWYQQILGQGPKLLIQFQNNGVVDDSQLPKDRFSAERLKGVDSTLKIQPAKLEDSAVYLCASSLVQPSTGELFFGEGSRLTVL.

The V call is TRBV7-3, the J call TRBJ2-1; 14 bases are a match to TRBD2. The trim removed 3 bases at V and 7 bases at J, leaving 8 bases unmatched. The germline V gene has CDR1 SGHTA and CDR2 FQGTGA. There are 17 residues in the CDR3. The CDR3, as DNA: TGTGCCAGCAGCTTCGACGGACTAGCGGGAGGAAGGAATGAGCAGTTCTTC. Translation gives CASSFDGLAGGRNEQFF.

The CDR3 loop reads CASGEEGYNSPLHF. CDR3 coding DNA: TGTGCCAGCGGAGAGGAGGGCTATAATTCACCCCTCCACTTT. The rearrangement joins TRBV3-1 (or the pseudogene TRBV3-2) to TRBJ1-6; unclear D gene. Germline CDR1 LGHDT, CDR2 YNNKEL (reference sequence). The V and J ends lost 8 bases and 3 bases respectively, with 11 bases between them. The CDR3 totals 14 residues.

This rearrangement joins TRBV24-1 to TRBJ2-5, with 12 bases identical to TRBD2. Germline values: CDR1 KGHDR, CDR2 SFDVKD. J was trimmed by 6 bases and V by 6 bases; bases with no gene match: 4. This CDR3 is 14 amino acids long. CDR3 region: CATSSTSGSKTQYF. The CDR3 coding sequence is TGTGCCACCAGTTCGACTAGCGGGAGCAAGACCCAGTACTTC.

CDR3 coding DNA: TGTGCCAGCCCCGGACAGGGGTTCACTGAAGCTTTCTTT. Translating it yields CASPGQGFTEAFF. This sequence joins TRBV6-5 and TRBJ1-1; 9 bases agree with TRBD1. This CDR3 is 13 amino acids long. The germline V gene encodes CDR1 MNHEY and CDR2 SVGAGI. The trim removed 8 bases at V and 4 bases at J, leaving 5 bases unmatched.

The CDR3 here is CASSPGLAGVYEQFF. The DNA of the CDR3 is TGTGCCAGCAGCCCGGGACTAGCGGGAGTCTATGAGCAGTTCTTC. The V and J genes are TRBV11-2 and TRBJ2-1; the match to TRBD2 covers 14 bases. The V segment lost 5 bases and the J segment 8 bases; nucleotides outside the gene matches: 5. The germline CDR1 and CDR2 sequences are SGHAT and FQNNGV. This CDR3 contains 15 residues.